One sample yielded the 8 T cell receptor beta chains listed below, sequenced in a study of T cell responses to AZD1222 COVID-19 vaccine. Sequencing used immunoSEQ multiplex PCR; TCRdb keeps in-frame clones, though not all of them. The sample shows approximately 120,000 clones, approximately 90% of them seen only once. The sequences come from peripheral blood, collected on day 0 of AZD1222 vaccination. The receptors shown here come from an adult in good health.

With respect to this clone: Different DNA sequences within this sample yield the same CDR3. This rearrangement joins TRBV6-6 to TRBJ1-3; D remains ambiguous. From germline, CDR1 is MNHNY and CDR2 SVGAGI (reference sequence). CDR3 length equals 12 residues. The ends were cut back, 2 bases at V and 4 bases at J, with 3 bases in the middle. CDR3 in DNA: TGTGCCAGCAGTTACGGGGGAAACACCATATATTTT. This gives the protein CASSYGGNTIYF.

This sequence joins TRBV28 and TRBJ1-6, with D tentatively TRBD1 (5 bases). V was cut by 7 bases and J by 8 bases, with 9 bases left in between. The CDR3 has 12 residues. Germline CDR1 and CDR2: MDHEN and SYDVKM. The CDR3 bases are TGTGCCAGCAACGGGGGATATTCACCCCTCCACTTT. It yields the protein CASNGGYSPLHF.

The genes are TRBV7-9 and TRBJ1-1; 9 positions agree with TRBD1. The CDR3 is 15 amino acids. The V gene end was trimmed by 5 bases and the J gene end by 1 base; junction bases not matched to a gene: 5. Germline loops: CDR1 SEHNR, CDR2 FQNEAQ (reference sequence). The CDR3 region is CASSPGTGRNTEAFF. The CDR3 nucleotides are TGTGCCAGCAGCCCTGGGACAGGGAGGAACACTGAAGCTTTCTTT.

The CDR3 region is CASTLAGGNNEQFF. In DNA form, the CDR3 reads TGTGCCAGTACCCTAGCGGGAGGAAATAATGAGCAGTTCTTC. This chain uses TRBV19 with TRBJ2-1; 11 bases are a match to TRBD2. V lost 7 bases and J lost 7; bases outside the gene matches: 6. CDR3 length: 14 residues. Germline V CDR1 and CDR2: LNHDA, SQIVND (reference sequence).

The V call is TRBV28, the J call TRBJ1-5, with a possible D match to TRBD1 (5 bases). Germline-derived CDR1 and CDR2 are MDHEN and SYDVKM. This CDR3 has 14 residues. V gave up 5 bases and J gave up 7 bases, with 15 bases separating them. CDR3 DNA sequence: TGTGCCAGCAGTCCGTCCGGAGGGGTCCAGCCCCAGCATTTT. Protein sequence: CASSPSGGVQPQHF.

This chain links TRBV11-3 with TRBJ2-7, with D perhaps matching TRBD2 (5 bases). Trimming took off 0 bases at V and 6 bases at J, with 9 bases between the two ends. The CDR3 runs to 13 residues. Looked up from germline, CDR1 is SGHNT and CDR2 is YENEEA. This CDR3 is CASSLDPGGEQYF. For the CDR3, the DNA is TGTGCCAGCAGCTTAGATCCTGGAGGCGAGCAGTACTTC.

V is TRBV5-1 and J is TRBJ2-1; 12 bases line up with TRBD2. CDR1 is SGHRS and CDR2 is YFSETQ in the germline V gene. The CDR3 has 16 amino acids. Trimming removed 0 bases from V and 3 bases from J; junction bases left unmatched: 1. Written as DNA, the CDR3 is TGCGCCAGCAGCTTGGAACTAGCGGGAGGCTACAATGAGCAGTTCTTC. This translates into CASSLELAGGYNEQFF.

Notes on this clone: The sample has other DNA sequences that encode this CDR3 too. The chain is built from TRBV7-2 and TRBJ2-3; TRBD1 is a possible D gene (6 bases). The CDR3 consists of 14 residues. V dropped 5 bases and J dropped 2 bases, with 11 bases sitting between them. Per the germline V gene, CDR1 is SGHTA and CDR2 is FQGNSA. This CDR3 is CASSRGQSTDTQYF. The CDR3 DNA sequence: TGTGCCAGCAGCCGCGGACAGTCCACAGATACGCAGTATTTT. The full variable domain, with the rest looked up from reference TRBV7-2 and TRBJ2-3, is GAGVSQSPSNKVTEKGKDVELRCDPISGHTALYWYRQSLGQGLEFLIYFQGNSAPDKSGLPSDRFSAERTGGSVSTLTIQRTQQEDSAVYLCASSRGQSTDTQYFGPGTRLTVL.